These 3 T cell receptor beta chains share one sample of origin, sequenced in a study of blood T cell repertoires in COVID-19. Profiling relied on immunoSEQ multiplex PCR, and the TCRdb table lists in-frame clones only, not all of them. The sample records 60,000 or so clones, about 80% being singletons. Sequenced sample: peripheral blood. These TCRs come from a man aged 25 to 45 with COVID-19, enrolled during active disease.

CDR3 sequence: CASSSGTGVQPQHF. The CDR3 DNA reads TGTGCCAGCAGTTCCGGGACAGGGGTTCAGCCCCAGCATTTT. This chain links TRBV6-5 with TRBJ1-5, with 10 bases matching TRBD1. With 4 bases clipped from V and 6 bases from J, the junction kept 3 bases outside the gene matches. CDR3 length: 14 residues. Germline V gene sequence: CDR1 MNHEY, CDR2 SVGAGI.

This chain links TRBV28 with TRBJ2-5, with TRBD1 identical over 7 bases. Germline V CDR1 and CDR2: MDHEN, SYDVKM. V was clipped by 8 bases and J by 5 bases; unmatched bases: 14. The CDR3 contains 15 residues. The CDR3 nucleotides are TGTGCCAGCTCCCCCGGGACAGCGCGCCGGGAGACCCAGTACTTC. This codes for CASSPGTARRETQYF. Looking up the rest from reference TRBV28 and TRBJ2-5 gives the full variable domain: DVKVTQSSRYLVKRTGEKVFLECVQDMDHENMFWYRQDPGLGLRLIYFSYDVKMKEKGDIPEGYSVSREKKERFSLILESASTNQTSMYLCASSPGTARRETQYFGPGTRLLVL.

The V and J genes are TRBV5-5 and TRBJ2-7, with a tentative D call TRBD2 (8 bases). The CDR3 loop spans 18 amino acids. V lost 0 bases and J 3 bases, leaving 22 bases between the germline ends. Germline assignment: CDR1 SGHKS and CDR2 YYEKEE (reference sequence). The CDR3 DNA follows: TGTGCCAGCAGCTTGGAAGGGGGCGAAGTAGCGGGATTCTACGAGCAGTACTTC. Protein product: CASSLEGGEVAGFYEQYF.